A single T cell receptor beta chain is shown here with its context. Produced via immunoSEQ multiplex PCR; TCRdb's table is partial and in-frame only. The table includes about 380,000 clones, around 87% detected once. This CDR3 is 16 amino acids long. The germline gives CDR1 SNHLY, CDR2 FYNNEI. V dropped 8 bases and J dropped 7; count of bases not matched to a gene: 10. This sample stems from a study of blood T cell repertoires in COVID-19. Whole-study context: Nucleic acid was either cDNA or gDNA, and it came from T cells, B-cell-depleted T cells, or PBMCs.

Study members were between 18 and 89 years old and lived in 20 to 30 US regions. Material: PBMCs or T cells enriched from blood (not recorded which). This clonotype originated in a man aged 25-40 years who had recovered from COVID-19. The J gene is TRBJ2-1, the V gene TRBV2, with TRBD2 matching 14 bases. CDR3 nucleotides: TGTGCCAGCGGGACTAGCGGGGGCTGGCGGACGAATGAGCAGTTCTTC. It is translated as CASGTSGGWRTNEQFF. Filled out from reference TRBV2 and TRBJ2-1, the complete variable domain reads EPEVTQTPSHQVTQMGQEVILRCVPISNHLYFYWYRQILGQKVEFLVSFYNNEISEKSEIFDDQFSVERPDGSNFTLKIRSTKLEDSAMYFCASGTSGGWRTNEQFFGPGTRLTVL.